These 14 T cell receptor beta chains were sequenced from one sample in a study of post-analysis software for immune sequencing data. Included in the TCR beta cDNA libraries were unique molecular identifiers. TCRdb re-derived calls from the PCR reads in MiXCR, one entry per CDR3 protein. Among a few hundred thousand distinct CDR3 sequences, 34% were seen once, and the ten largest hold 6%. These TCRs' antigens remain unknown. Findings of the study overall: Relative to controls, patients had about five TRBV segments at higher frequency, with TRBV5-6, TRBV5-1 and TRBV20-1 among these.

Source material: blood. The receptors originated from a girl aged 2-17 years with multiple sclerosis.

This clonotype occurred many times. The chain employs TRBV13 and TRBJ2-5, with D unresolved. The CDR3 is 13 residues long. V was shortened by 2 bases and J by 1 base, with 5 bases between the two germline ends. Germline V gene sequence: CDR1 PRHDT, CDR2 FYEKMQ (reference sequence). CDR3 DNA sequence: TGTGCCAGCAGCTTATCGGTCCAAGAGACCCAGTACTTC. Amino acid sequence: CASSLSVQETQYF.

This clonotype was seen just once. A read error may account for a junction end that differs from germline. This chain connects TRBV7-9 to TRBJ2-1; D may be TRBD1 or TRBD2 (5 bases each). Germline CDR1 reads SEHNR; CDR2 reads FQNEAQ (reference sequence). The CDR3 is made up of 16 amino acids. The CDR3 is CAGSQNTGAYDNEQFF. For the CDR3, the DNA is TGTGCCGGCAGCCAGAATACCGGGGCTTATGACAATGAGCAGTTCTTC.

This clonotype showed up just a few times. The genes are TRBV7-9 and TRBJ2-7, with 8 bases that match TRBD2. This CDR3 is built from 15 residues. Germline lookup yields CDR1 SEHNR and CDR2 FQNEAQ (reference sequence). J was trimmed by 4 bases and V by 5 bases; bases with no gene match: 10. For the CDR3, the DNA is TGTGCCAGCAGCCCGTCCGGGAGGGAGGGATACGAGCAGTACTTC. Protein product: CASSPSGREGYEQYF.

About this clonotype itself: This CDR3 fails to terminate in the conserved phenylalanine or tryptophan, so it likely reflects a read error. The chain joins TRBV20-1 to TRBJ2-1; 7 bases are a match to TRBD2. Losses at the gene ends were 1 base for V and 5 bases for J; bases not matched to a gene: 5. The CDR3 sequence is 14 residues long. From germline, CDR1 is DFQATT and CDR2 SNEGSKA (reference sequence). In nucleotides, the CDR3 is TGCAGTGCTAGAGCGGCGGGGGTAAACAATGAGCAGTTCCTC. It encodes CSARAAGVNNEQFL.

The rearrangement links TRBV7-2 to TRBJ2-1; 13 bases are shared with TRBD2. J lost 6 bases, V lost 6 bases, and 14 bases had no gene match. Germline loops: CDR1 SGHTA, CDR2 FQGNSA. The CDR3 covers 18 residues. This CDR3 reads CASRHPVRLAGGVNEQFF. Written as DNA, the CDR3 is TGTGCCAGCAGGCACCCAGTCAGACTAGCGGGGGGAGTCAATGAGCAGTTCTTC.

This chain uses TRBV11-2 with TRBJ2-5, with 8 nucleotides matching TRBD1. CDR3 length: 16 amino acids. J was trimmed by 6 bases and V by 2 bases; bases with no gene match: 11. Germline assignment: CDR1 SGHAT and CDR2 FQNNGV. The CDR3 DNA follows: TGTGCCAGCAGCTTAAGTTTCCAGGGGGCTAGTAAGACCCAGTACTTC. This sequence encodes CASSLSFQGASKTQYF. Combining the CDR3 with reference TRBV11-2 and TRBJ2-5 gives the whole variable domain EAGVAQSPRYKIIEKRQSVAFWCNPISGHATLYWYQQILGQGPKLLIQFQNNGVVDDSQLPKDRFSAERLKGVDSTLKIQPAKLEDSAVYLCASSLSFQGASKTQYFGPGTRLLVL.

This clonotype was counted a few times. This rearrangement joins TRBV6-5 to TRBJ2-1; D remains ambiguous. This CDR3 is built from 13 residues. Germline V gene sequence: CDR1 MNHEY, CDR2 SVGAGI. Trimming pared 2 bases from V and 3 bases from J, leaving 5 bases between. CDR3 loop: CASSYTVYNEQFF. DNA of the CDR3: TGTGCCAGCAGTTACACGGTCTACAATGAGCAGTTCTTC.

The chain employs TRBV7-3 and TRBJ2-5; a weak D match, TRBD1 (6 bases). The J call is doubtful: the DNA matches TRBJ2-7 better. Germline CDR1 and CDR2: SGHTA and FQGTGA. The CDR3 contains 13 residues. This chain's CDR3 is CASSETTGSEQYF. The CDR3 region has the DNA TGTGCCAGCAGCGAAACCACAGGGTCCGAGCAGTACTTC.

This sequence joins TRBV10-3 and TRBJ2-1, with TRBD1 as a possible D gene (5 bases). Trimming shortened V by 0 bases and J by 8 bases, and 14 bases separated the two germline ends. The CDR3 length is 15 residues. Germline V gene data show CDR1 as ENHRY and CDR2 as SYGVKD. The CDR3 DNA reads TGTGCCATCAGTGAGTCGACAGAGGTATCCTATGAGCAGTTCTTC. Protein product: CAISESTEVSYEQFF.

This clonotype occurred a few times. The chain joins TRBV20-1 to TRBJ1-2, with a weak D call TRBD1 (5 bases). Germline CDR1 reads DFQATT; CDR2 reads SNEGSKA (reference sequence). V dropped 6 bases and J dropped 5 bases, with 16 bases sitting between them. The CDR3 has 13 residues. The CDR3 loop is CSAPSGTGYGYTF. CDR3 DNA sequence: TGCAGTGCCCCTTCAGGGACTGGGTATGGCTACACCTTC.

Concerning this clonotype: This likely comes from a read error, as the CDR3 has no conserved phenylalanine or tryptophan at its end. Here the CDR3 DNA reads TGTGCCAGCAGCCTGCAGGGTGGGGGCCACACTGAAGCTTTCTCT. Protein: CASSLQGGGHTEAFS. The chain joins TRBV7-9 to TRBJ1-1; D possibly corresponds to TRBD1 (6 bases). Germline assignment: CDR1 SEHNR and CDR2 FQNEAQ (reference sequence). V was cut by 5 bases and J by 3 bases, with 16 bases left in between. This CDR3 spans 15 amino acids.

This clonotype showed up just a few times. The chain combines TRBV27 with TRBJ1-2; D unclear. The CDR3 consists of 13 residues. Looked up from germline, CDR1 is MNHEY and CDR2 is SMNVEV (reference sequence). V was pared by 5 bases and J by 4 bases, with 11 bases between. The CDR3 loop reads CASSPLAGYGYTF. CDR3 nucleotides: TGTGCCAGCAGTCCGTTGGCTGGCTATGGCTACACCTTC.

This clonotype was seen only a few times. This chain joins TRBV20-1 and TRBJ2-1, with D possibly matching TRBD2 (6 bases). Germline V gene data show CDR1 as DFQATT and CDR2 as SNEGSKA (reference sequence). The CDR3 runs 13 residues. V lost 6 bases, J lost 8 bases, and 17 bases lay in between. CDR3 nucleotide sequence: TGCAGTGCCCGACTGGGGGGAAGCGATGAGCAGTTCTTC. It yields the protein CSARLGGSDEQFF.

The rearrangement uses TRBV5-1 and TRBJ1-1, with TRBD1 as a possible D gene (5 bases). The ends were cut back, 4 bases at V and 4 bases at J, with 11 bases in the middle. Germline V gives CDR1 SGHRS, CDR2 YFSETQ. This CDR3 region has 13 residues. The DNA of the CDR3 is TGCGCCAGCAGCCGCAGTGGGGGCACTGAAGCTTTCTTT. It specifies CASSRSGGTEAFF.